This TCR beta chain appears in the sequencing data of a study of cytomegalovirus exposure and HLA in healthy donors. Across the study: Unique TCR beta sequences numbering about 100 million came from 150 million to 200 million T cells in an earlier analysis.

CDR3 size: 15 residues. J was trimmed by 4 bases and V by 3 bases; bases with no gene match: 6. Germline V gives CDR1 GTSNPN, CDR2 SVGIG (reference sequence). The PCR made use of 60 Vbeta and 13 Jbeta primers. Profiled with immunoSEQ multiplex PCR; TCRdb holds only in-frame clones, not every one. This table has around 230,000 clones, almost 80% appearing once. Whole-study findings and limits: There were several of the most significant clusters that appeared linked to common viral pathogens in a later analysis. Reportedly, a later analysis found an Asian-associated ancestry cluster had fewer N-insertions than the approximately 700-donor mean.

As regards this clone: The antigen is unknown.

Specimen: PBMCs. This receptor was obtained from a male donor in good health and CMV-seronegative. The chain has TRBV30 and TRBJ2-3, with 11 bases matching TRBD1. The CDR3 is CAWSLPGQGADTQYF. The CDR3 DNA reads TGTGCCTGGAGCCTACCGGGACAGGGGGCAGATACGCAGTATTTT.